A single sample gave rise to the 18 T cell receptor beta chains below, sequenced in a study of cytomegalovirus exposure and HLA in healthy donors. Researchers ran the PCR with 60 Vbeta and 13 Jbeta primers. Assay used: immunoSEQ multiplex PCR; TCRdb lists only in-frame clones, some missing. The repertoire holds approximately 180,000 clones, with around 81% as singletons. Sequencing was carried out using PBMCs. Receptors were obtained from a man younger than 35 in good health and CMV-seronegative.

The gene calls are TRBV7-8 and TRBJ2-2, with 7 bases lining up with TRBD2. This CDR3 has 14 residues. CDR1 is SGHVS, CDR2 FQNEAQ, per germline. Germline trimming cut 8 bases from V and 3 bases from J; bases unmatched to any gene: 6. In nucleotides, the CDR3 is TGTGCCAGCGGGGAGCGGGGAGACACCGGGGAGCTGTTTTTT. It specifies CASGERGDTGELFF.

The chain is built from TRBV7-3 and TRBJ2-1; 7 bases match TRBD2. Germline lookup yields CDR1 SGHTA and CDR2 FQGTGA. This CDR3 is built from 14 residues. Trimming took 5 bases from V and 10 from J; bases not matched to a gene: 11. CDR3 sequence reads: CASSPPSGALEQFF. CDR3 DNA: TGTGCCAGCAGCCCCCCTAGCGGAGCCCTCGAGCAGTTCTTC.

A note on this clone: A junction end diverges from the germline sequence, so it may reflect a read error. The V gene is TRBV7-9, the J gene TRBJ1-3; D ambiguous. The germline gives CDR1 SEHNR, CDR2 FQNEAQ (reference sequence). The CDR3 extends over 16 amino acids. The CDR3 region is CSSSLEYTVSGNTIYF. The CDR3 DNA reads TGTTCCAGCAGTTTGGAATACACAGTCTCTGGAAACACCATATATTTT.

This rearrangement joins TRBV7-3 to TRBJ2-1; TRBD2 agrees at 9 bases. This CDR3 is built from 16 residues. With V trimmed by 5 bases and J by 8 bases, 13 bases remained unmatched. Looked up from germline, CDR1 is SGHTA and CDR2 is FQGTGA. CDR3 loop: CASSPGVAGVGHEQFF. CDR3 sequence (DNA): TGTGCCAGCAGCCCAGGGGTAGCGGGAGTGGGGCATGAGCAGTTCTTC.

This clone has only a few counts. V gene TRBV4-2 combines with J gene TRBJ2-7; 10 bases are shared with TRBD2. The CDR3 has 15 amino acids. The V and J ends lost 1 base and 0 bases, in that order; junction bases with no gene match: 0. Germline V gene data show CDR1 as LGHNA and CDR2 as YNFKEQ. CDR3 amino acids: CASSQGLAGSYEQYF. CDR3 nucleotide sequence: TGTGCCAGCAGCCAAGGACTAGCGGGCTCCTACGAGCAGTACTTC.

The chain has TRBV5-1 and TRBJ1-1; D is uncertain. CDR3 length: 15 residues. V lost 4 bases and J 0 bases, leaving 13 bases between the germline ends. The germline gives CDR1 SGHRS, CDR2 YFSETQ. The CDR3 sequence is CASSPYELMNTEAFF. The CDR3 coding sequence is TGCGCCAGCAGCCCCTATGAGCTAATGAACACTGAAGCTTTCTTT. Full variable domain (missing parts from reference TRBV5-1 and TRBJ1-1): KAGVTQTPRYLIKTRGQQVTLSCSPISGHRSVSWYQQTPGQGLQFLFEYFSETQRNKGNFPGRFSGRQFSNSRSEMNVSTLELGDSALYLCASSPYELMNTEAFFGQGTRLTVV.

This chain connects TRBV6-5 to TRBJ2-5; 7 nucleotides agree with TRBD2. J gave up 7 bases and V 7 bases, and 9 bases lay outside the gene matches. Germline CDR1 and CDR2: MNHEY and SVGAGI. CDR3 size: 13 residues. The CDR3 DNA is TGTGCCAGCAAACTATCTTCGGGGGGGACCCAGTACTTC. This encodes CASKLSSGGTQYF.

This clone showed up just a few times. J is TRBJ1-1 and V is TRBV4-3; D unresolved. Germline V CDR1 and CDR2: LGHNA, YSLEER. V was pared by 7 bases and J by 5 bases, with 17 bases between. CDR3 size: 14 residues. CDR3 protein: CASTPERGFTEAFF. The CDR3 nucleotides read TGCGCCAGCACGCCGGAGCGAGGTTTTACTGAAGCTTTCTTT.

The genes are TRBV10-3 and TRBJ1-3; D possibly corresponds to TRBD1 (6 bases). This CDR3 contains 14 residues. Germline V gene data show CDR1 as ENHRY and CDR2 as SYGVKD. Trimming removed 10 bases at V and 0 bases at J, with 13 bases between. The CDR3 is CATQDRNSGNTIYF. The DNA for the CDR3 is TGTGCCACCCAAGACAGGAACTCTGGAAACACCATATATTTT.

V usage is TRBV27 and J usage is TRBJ1-5; possibly TRBD1 for D (6 bases). Germline-derived CDR1 and CDR2 are MNHEY and SMNVEV (reference sequence). The ends were cut back, 2 bases at V and 0 bases at J, with 17 bases in the middle. There are 18 residues in the CDR3. CDR3 bases: TGTGCCAGCAGTTTAGAGGGGACACACGCTTATAGCAATCAGCCCCAGCATTTT. Protein sequence: CASSLEGTHAYSNQPQHF.

The CDR3 spells CASSYRLAGIQETQYF. In DNA, the CDR3 is TGTGCCAGCAGTTACAGGCTAGCGGGGATTCAAGAGACCCAGTACTTC. J is TRBJ2-5 and V is TRBV6-5; 9 positions match TRBD2. The CDR3 totals 16 residues. CDR1 MNHEY and CDR2 SVGAGI come from the germline V gene. Trimming cost V 2 bases and J 2 bases; bases outside gene matches: 6.

V is TRBV7-3 and J is TRBJ2-1; 7 bases line up with TRBD1. CDR3 length: 16 residues. Losses at the gene ends were 1 base for V and 0 bases for J; bases not matched to a gene: 3. Looked up from germline, CDR1 is SGHTA and CDR2 is FQGTGA. CDR3 loop: CASSLSGTVSYNEQFF. The CDR3 bases are TGTGCCAGCAGCTTAAGTGGGACAGTCTCCTACAATGAGCAGTTCTTC.

The chain recombines TRBV7-6 with TRBJ2-3; D may be TRBD1 (5 bases). Deletions cut 4 bases from V and 2 bases from J, with 16 bases between. CDR3 length: 16 residues. Germline V gene lookup returns CDR1 SGHVS and CDR2 FNYEAQ. As DNA, the CDR3 is TGTGCCAGCAGCTCTCTCCCAGGGCCCACCACAGATACGCAGTATTTT. Its translation: CASSSLPGPTTDTQYF.

V gene TRBV14 combines with J gene TRBJ2-3, with 7 nucleotides matching TRBD1. This CDR3 region has 16 residues. Trimming removed 4 bases from V and 2 bases from J; junction bases left unmatched: 9. Germline V CDR1 and CDR2: SGHDN, FVKESK. CDR3 amino acids: CASSRSGTVITDTQYF. CDR3 bases: TGTGCCAGCAGCCGTTCCGGGACAGTTATCACAGATACGCAGTATTTT.

V and J are TRBV7-2 and TRBJ1-3; 8 nucleotides match TRBD1. Germline V gene data show CDR1 as SGHTA and CDR2 as FQGNSA. The CDR3 covers 16 residues. J lost 0 bases, V lost 3 bases, and 4 bases had no gene match. The CDR3 spells CASSLVTGGSGNTIYF. The CDR3 DNA follows: TGTGCCAGCAGCTTGGTTACAGGGGGCTCTGGAAACACCATATATTTT.

This chain uses TRBV13 with TRBJ2-7; maybe TRBD1 (6 bases). CDR3 length: 14 amino acids. V was trimmed by 5 bases and J by 3 bases, leaving 14 bases between them. CDR1 PRHDT and CDR2 FYEKMQ come from the germline V gene (reference sequence). CDR3 DNA: TGTGCCAGCAGCCACGGGGACAAGGACTACGAGCAGTACTTC. Translating gives CASSHGDKDYEQYF.

The V gene is TRBV6-6, the J gene TRBJ2-1, with TRBD2 as a possible D gene (6 bases). This CDR3 comprises 14 residues. The germline CDR1 and CDR2 sequences are MNHNY and SVGAGI (reference sequence). Trimming pared 6 bases from V and 9 bases from J, leaving 18 bases between. This CDR3 reads CASRRLETRTEQFF. CDR3 DNA sequence: TGTGCCAGCAGGCGACTAGAAACAAGGACTGAGCAGTTCTTC.

V gene TRBV7-2 combines with J gene TRBJ2-1, with TRBD2 matching 8 bases. This CDR3 has 15 residues. The V gene end was trimmed by 5 bases and the J gene end by 9 bases; junction bases not matched to a gene: 12. CDR1 is SGHTA, CDR2 FQGNSA, per germline. CDR3 nucleotide sequence: TGTGCCAGCAGCCTCCGTGGGACTAGTCCGGTTGAGCAGTTCTTC. It encodes CASSLRGTSPVEQFF.